The table lists the clone carrying this TCR beta chain with a count of one. Only in-frame clones appear in the TCRdb table, and some are missing; sequencing was by immunoSEQ multiplex PCR. The sample includes about 52,000 clones, 70% to 90% of them seen just once. The data originate from a study of T cells in localized non-small cell lung cancer. The CDR3 totals 14 residues. V was shortened by 4 bases and J by 2 bases, with 11 bases between the two germline ends. Germline CDR1 reads SGHAT; CDR2 reads FQDESV (reference sequence). The sequencing used peripheral blood, collected before any cancer treatment. The TCR sequence derives from a male donor at least 60 years old with stage III squamous cell lung carcinoma. The rearrangement joins TRBV11-1 to TRBJ2-5, with D possibly TRBD2 on 6 matching bases. The CDR3 sequence is CASSYRTTQETQYF. The CDR3 coding sequence is TGTGCCAGCAGCTACCGGACTACTCAAGAGACCCAGTACTTC.